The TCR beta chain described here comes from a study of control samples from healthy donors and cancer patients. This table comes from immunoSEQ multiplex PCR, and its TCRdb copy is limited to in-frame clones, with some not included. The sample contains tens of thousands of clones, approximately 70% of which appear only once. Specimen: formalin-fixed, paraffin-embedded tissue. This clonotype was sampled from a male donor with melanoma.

For the CDR3, the DNA is TGCGCCAGCAGCTTGGGACAGGGGGCTTACAATGAGCAGTTCTTC. Amino acid sequence: CASSLGQGAYNEQFF. This sequence joins TRBV5-1 and TRBJ2-1, with 10 bases matching TRBD1. The CDR3 is 15 residues long. V gave up 0 bases and J gave up 4 bases; unmatched junction bases: 1. Germline V gives CDR1 SGHRS, CDR2 YFSETQ.